Each of the 32 T cell receptor beta chains below was sequenced from the same sample in a study of blood T cell repertoires in COVID-19. Some clones are missing from TCRdb's copy, which holds only in-frame ones; the method was immunoSEQ multiplex PCR. The sample yields about 400,000 clones, approximately 86% seen once. The sequenced sample consisted of PBMCs or T cells enriched from blood (not recorded which). The receptors come from a middle-aged woman with acute COVID-19.

V is TRBV15 and J is TRBJ1-6; D is unresolved. CDR3 length equals 16 residues. The germline CDR1 and CDR2 sequences are LNHNV and YYDKDF (reference sequence). Trimming took 1 base from V and 8 from J, leaving 15 bases between them. This CDR3 reads CATSRVLRGRDSPLHF. CDR3 coding DNA: TGTGCCACCAGCAGAGTACTGCGCGGGAGGGATTCACCCCTCCACTTT.

Of note for this clone: The junction departs from the called germline gene at one end, perhaps through a read error. This chain uses TRBV27 with TRBJ1-1; D call uncertain. Germline assignment: CDR1 MNHEY and CDR2 SMNVEV (reference sequence). There are 13 residues in the CDR3. CDR3 nucleotides: TGTGCCACCAGTCAGTTGCAGAACACTGAAGCTTTCTTT. It encodes CATSQLQNTEAFF.

The rearrangement uses TRBV18 and TRBJ1-1; TRBD1 aligns across 8 bases. This CDR3 has 15 residues. CDR1 and CDR2 (germline): KGHSH, LQKENI. V shed 5 bases, J shed 1 base, and the junction held 6 bases outside the gene matches. CDR3 nucleotides: TGTGCCAGCTCAGGCTACAGGGGGAAGAACACTGAAGCTTTCTTT. Amino acids: CASSGYRGKNTEAFF.

This chain connects TRBV19 to TRBJ1-5; TRBD1 aligns across 9 bases. Germline CDR1 and CDR2: LNHDA and SQIVND (reference sequence). This CDR3 spans 17 amino acids. V gave up 4 bases and J gave up 6 bases; unmatched junction bases: 13. CDR3: CASSRGQGRAGGQPQHF. CDR3 bases: TGTGCCAGTAGTAGAGGACAGGGGAGGGCTGGGGGTCAGCCCCAGCATTTT.

The V gene is TRBV27, the J gene TRBJ2-7, with a weak D call TRBD1 (6 bases). The CDR3 loop spans 13 amino acids. CDR1 is MNHEY, CDR2 SMNVEV, per germline (reference sequence). The germline V and J ends were trimmed by 5 bases and 4 bases, with 12 bases remaining between them. CDR3 bases: TGTGCCAGCAGTCCCCAGACAGGTTACGAGCAGTACTTC. Its protein product is CASSPQTGYEQYF.

About this clone itself: The same CDR3 also results from other DNA sequences found in this sample. The chain uses TRBV5-4 and TRBJ1-5, with D tentatively TRBD1 (6 bases). V was pared by 2 bases and J by 4 bases, with 7 bases between. The CDR3 consists of 13 residues. Germline CDR1 SGHNT, CDR2 YYREEE (reference sequence). CDR3 DNA sequence: TGTGCCAGCAGCTTACAGGGAAATCAGCCCCAGCATTTT. Translating it yields CASSLQGNQPQHF.

The chain links TRBV5-1 to TRBJ1-1; 7 bases fit TRBD1. Germline V gene data show CDR1 as SGHRS and CDR2 as YFSETQ. With 7 bases clipped from V and 0 bases from J, the junction kept 9 bases outside the gene matches. This CDR3 region has 15 residues. Written as DNA, the CDR3 is TGCGCCAGCCGAAACAGGGACAGAATGAACACTGAAGCTTTCTTT. This codes for CASRNRDRMNTEAFF. The variable domain in full, with the rest retrieved from reference TRBV5-1 and TRBJ1-1, is KAGVTQTPRYLIKTRGQQVTLSCSPISGHRSVSWYQQTPGQGLQFLFEYFSETQRNKGNFPGRFSGRQFSNSRSEMNVSTLELGDSALYLCASRNRDRMNTEAFFGQGTRLTVV.

The chain combines TRBV5-1 with TRBJ2-5; 8 bases match TRBD2. The V and J ends lost 7 bases and 2 bases, in that order; junction bases with no gene match: 7. CDR1 and CDR2 from the germline V gene are SGHRS and YFSETQ. CDR3 length equals 14 residues. The CDR3 region has the DNA TGCGCCAGCGGGGCGGGGGGTCGACAAGAGACCCAGTACTTC. Encoded protein: CASGAGGRQETQYF.

The rearrangement links TRBV6-6 to TRBJ1-1; no clear D. Trimming removed 3 bases from V and 4 bases from J, with 15 bases in between. The V gene's germline CDR1 is MNHNY and CDR2 SVGAGI (reference sequence). This CDR3 is 15 amino acids long. The DNA of the CDR3 is TGTGCCAGCAGTTATTTCGAGGGCGGCACCACTGAAGCTTTCTTT. It is translated as CASSYFEGGTTEAFF.

This clone was counted only a few times. J is TRBJ1-5 and V is TRBV19, with 7 bases lining up with TRBD1. V gave up 6 bases and J gave up 5 bases; unmatched junction bases: 13. The CDR3 is 16 amino acids. In germline, CDR1 is LNHDA, CDR2 SQIVND (reference sequence). The CDR3 sequence: CASRPELQGTDQPQHF. CDR3 DNA sequence: TGTGCCAGTAGGCCAGAGCTACAGGGGACGGATCAGCCCCAGCATTTT.

This rearrangement joins TRBV20-1 to TRBJ2-5, with D hard to call. Germline values: CDR1 DFQATT, CDR2 SNEGSKA (reference sequence). Trimming cost V 6 bases and J 2 bases, with 4 bases left between them. The CDR3 has 10 amino acids. The CDR3 coding sequence is TGCAGTGCGACACAAGAGACCCAGTACTTC. Amino acids: CSATQETQYF.

The chain recombines TRBV5-8 with TRBJ1-2; TRBD1 might be the D (6 bases). Per the germline V gene, CDR1 is SGHTS and CDR2 is YDEGEE. The germline V and J ends were trimmed by 3 bases and 8 bases, with 17 bases remaining between them. The CDR3 contains 14 residues. CDR3 sequence (DNA): TGTGCCAGCAGCTCCCTCAGGGGTTCACGGGGCTACACCTTC. It translates to CASSSLRGSRGYTF. Filled out from reference TRBV5-8 and TRBJ1-2, the complete variable domain reads EAGVTQSPTHLIKTRGQQATLRCSPISGHTSVYWYQQALGLGLQFLLWYDEGEERNRGNFPPRFSGRQFPNYSSELNVNALELEDSALYLCASSSLRGSRGYTFGSGTRLTVV.

DNA of the CDR3: TGCAGTGTGCAGGTCCAAGAGACCCAGTACTTC. This codes for CSVQVQETQYF. The chain joins TRBV20-1 to TRBJ2-5; D is unclear. The CDR3 is 11 residues long. Germline V gives CDR1 DFQATT, CDR2 SNEGSKA (reference sequence). Trimming removed 7 bases at V and 1 base at J, with 7 bases between.

The rearrangement uses TRBV5-5 and TRBJ2-5; 7 bases are shared with TRBD1. V was clipped by 4 bases and J by 4 bases; unmatched bases: 7. The CDR3 consists of 14 residues. Germline CDR1 reads SGHKS; CDR2 reads YYEKEE (reference sequence). Here the CDR3 DNA reads TGTGCCAGCAGCCTACCGACAGGGATAGAGACCCAGTACTTC. Translating it yields CASSLPTGIETQYF.

This chain connects TRBV4-1 to TRBJ1-6; no reliable D call. Germline V gene sequence: CDR1 MGHRA, CDR2 YSYEKL. This CDR3 has 13 residues. The ends were cut back, 4 bases at V and 6 bases at J, with 7 bases in the middle. CDR3 amino acids: CASSPRGNSPLHF. For the CDR3, the DNA is TGCGCCAGCAGCCCCCGGGGTAATTCACCCCTCCACTTT.

The chain recombines TRBV3-1 (or the pseudogene TRBV3-2) with TRBJ2-7; TRBD1 matches at 7 bases. CDR3 length equals 15 residues. The junction had 4 bases not matched to a gene; V was cut back by 1 base and J by 1 base. CDR1 is LGHDT, CDR2 YNNKEL, per germline (reference sequence). CDR3 sequence: CASSQAGTESYEQYF. The CDR3 DNA is TGTGCCAGCAGCCAAGCCGGGACAGAGTCCTACGAGCAGTACTTC.

This chain links TRBV5-1 with TRBJ2-1, with D tentatively TRBD1 (5 bases). This CDR3 has 12 amino acids. Between the trimmed V and J ends, which lost 4 bases and 8 bases, there was a span of 10 bases. Germline V gene data show CDR1 as SGHRS and CDR2 as YFSETQ. The DNA of the CDR3 is TGCGCCAGCAGCCAGGGTATCGATGAGCAGTTCTTC. The encoded protein is CASSQGIDEQFF.

The chain employs TRBV12-3 or TRBV12-4 and TRBJ1-1; no clear D gene. The CDR3 runs to 13 residues. V gave up 2 bases and J gave up 7 bases, with 11 bases separating them. The CDR3 DNA sequence: TGTGCCAGCAGTTTATTCGCTGGAGTTGAAGCTTTCTTT. Its translation is CASSLFAGVEAFF.

In this sample, this clone turned up a few times. The chain couples TRBV4-2 to TRBJ1-1; the D gene is possibly TRBD1 (6 bases). CDR3 length equals 13 residues. V dropped 0 bases and J dropped 9 bases, with 11 bases sitting between them. Germline values: CDR1 LGHNA, CDR2 YNFKEQ. The CDR3 sequence: CASSQEGASKAFF. CDR3 sequence (DNA): TGTGCCAGCAGCCAAGAGGGGGCATCCAAAGCTTTCTTT.

On this clone: Other DNA sequences within the sample encode an identical CDR3. The chain has TRBV7-8 and TRBJ2-5, with TRBD2 matching 13 bases. This CDR3 is 16 amino acids long. V gave up 4 bases and J gave up 1 base; unmatched junction bases: 3. Germline CDR1 reads SGHVS; CDR2 reads FQNEAQ. CDR3 coding DNA: TGTGCCAGCAGCTCTCGACTAGCGGGGGGCCAAGAGACCCAGTACTTC. It encodes CASSSRLAGGQETQYF.

V is TRBV10-3 and J is TRBJ1-2; 8 bases match TRBD1. After removal of 2 bases from V and 8 bases from J, the junction contained 7 bases not matched to a gene. Looked up from germline, CDR1 is ENHRY and CDR2 is SYGVKD. The CDR3 contains 14 residues. The DNA of the CDR3 is TGTGCCATCAGTGAGGTTACAGGGGGTTACGGCTACACCTTC. It translates to CAISEVTGGYGYTF.

V is TRBV30 and J is TRBJ2-5; D uncertain. Germline CDR1 is GTSNPN and CDR2 is SVGIG (reference sequence). This CDR3 region has 10 residues. Trimming left V 4 bases short and J 5 bases short, with 5 bases between. The CDR3 is CAWIGETQYF. The DNA of the CDR3 is TGTGCCTGGATCGGTGAGACCCAGTACTTC.

The chain is built from TRBV7-2 and TRBJ2-6, with 7 nucleotides matching TRBD1. The CDR3 has 16 residues. V lost 1 base and J lost 2; bases outside the gene matches: 2. The germline V gene encodes CDR1 SGHTA and CDR2 FQGNSA. The CDR3 protein is CASSLEGATGANVLTF. The CDR3, as DNA: TGTGCCAGCAGCTTAGAGGGGGCGACTGGGGCCAACGTCCTGACTTTC.

The chain employs TRBV27 and TRBJ2-1, with D perhaps matching TRBD2 (6 bases). Germline V gene data show CDR1 as MNHEY and CDR2 as SMNVEV (reference sequence). The CDR3 runs to 13 residues. With 5 bases removed from V and 7 bases from J, the gap between germline ends came to 12 bases. The CDR3 loop reads CASSRLVDNEQFF. The CDR3 bases are TGTGCCAGCAGTCGACTAGTGGATAATGAGCAGTTCTTC.

This rearrangement joins TRBV2 to TRBJ1-5; D unresolved. CDR1 and CDR2 (germline): SNHLY, FYNNEI. Between the trimmed V and J ends, which lost 2 bases and 6 bases, there was a span of 11 bases. CDR3 length equals 14 residues. The CDR3 loop reads CASSEQVGGQPQHF. CDR3 DNA: TGTGCCAGCAGTGAACAGGTGGGTGGTCAGCCCCAGCATTTT.

In its sample, this clone was seen once. The chain couples TRBV7-9 to TRBJ1-3; a possible D gene is TRBD1 (5 bases). Germline V gene data show CDR1 as SEHNR and CDR2 as FQNEAQ (reference sequence). CDR3 size: 15 residues. Trimming took off 3 bases at V and 0 bases at J, with 9 bases between the two ends. CDR3 bases: TGTGCCAGCAGCTTTACCAGGGACTCTGGAAACACCATATATTTT. This translates into CASSFTRDSGNTIYF.

The chain joins TRBV5-5 to TRBJ1-5; D is unclear. Trimming removed 1 base at V and 6 bases at J, with 11 bases between. CDR3 length equals 14 residues. CDR1 and CDR2 (germline): SGHKS, YYEKEE (reference sequence). CDR3 protein: CASSLNGESQPQHF. CDR3 in DNA: TGTGCCAGCAGCTTGAATGGGGAGTCTCAGCCCCAGCATTTT.

CDR3 bases: TGCGCCAGCAGCTTGGTTTTATCAGGGGGCGATCAGCCCCAGCATTTT. Translated: CASSLVLSGGDQPQHF. The rearrangement uses TRBV5-1 and TRBJ1-5, with TRBD1 identical over 8 bases. Germline V gene lookup returns CDR1 SGHRS and CDR2 YFSETQ. The CDR3 extends over 16 amino acids. V lost 0 bases to trimming and J lost 5 bases; unmatched junction nucleotides: 7.

This clone was detected only a few times. The CDR3 DNA follows: TGTGCCAGCAGCGGGCCGAGCTCTGGAAACACCATATATTTT. Its translation is CASSGPSSGNTIYF. The chain uses TRBV7-9 and TRBJ1-3; D is uncertain. CDR3 length equals 14 residues. The V gene's germline CDR1 is SEHNR and CDR2 FQNEAQ (reference sequence). Trimming stripped 5 bases from V and 0 bases from J, with 8 bases between. Combining the CDR3 with reference TRBV7-9 and TRBJ1-3 gives the whole variable domain DTGVSQNPRHKITKRGQNVTFRCDPISEHNRLYWYRQTLGQGPEFLTYFQNEAQLEKSRLLSDRFSAERPKGSFSTLEIQRTEQGDSAMYLCASSGPSSGNTIYFGEGSWLTVV.

This chain links TRBV9 with TRBJ1-1, with TRBD1 as a possible D gene (6 bases). Germline V gives CDR1 SGDLS, CDR2 YYNGEE. V shed 3 bases and J shed 2 bases, with 14 bases lying between them. CDR3 length: 15 amino acids. The DNA for the CDR3 is TGTGCCAGCAGCGCACAGGGAAAGGCAAACACTGAAGCTTTCTTT. Protein: CASSAQGKANTEAFF.

This clone was seen a single time. The rearrangement uses TRBV19 and TRBJ2-7; 9 bases match TRBD1. V shed 2 bases and J 2 bases; nucleotides not matched to a gene: 4. Germline lookup yields CDR1 LNHDA and CDR2 SQIVND (reference sequence). CDR3 length equals 15 residues. CDR3 nucleotide sequence: TGTGCCAGTAGTATAATGGGACAGGGACCCTACGAGCAGTACTTC. Its translation: CASSIMGQGPYEQYF.

The chain recombines TRBV4-2 with TRBJ1-3, with TRBD1 matching 7 bases. Germline trimming cut 1 base from V and 4 bases from J; bases unmatched to any gene: 4. The germline CDR1 and CDR2 sequences are LGHNA and YNFKEQ. The CDR3 is 15 residues long. CDR3 region: CASSQVQGTGNTIYF. The DNA of the CDR3 is TGTGCCAGCAGCCAAGTACAGGGGACGGGAAACACCATATATTTT.